This TCR beta chain comes out of a study of blood T cells in healthy people across ages (dated by TCRdb to between 2014 and 2016). In the study overall: In model experiments, roughly one uniquely barcoded TCR beta cDNA molecule per two T cells was captured by template switching. The donors were split into four age groups: young (average 16 years), middle-aged (more than 35), aged (about 56) and long-lived (about 74). To avoid experimental bias, donors of different ages were distributed randomly across sequencing lanes. The study measured age-related changes in TCR beta repertoire diversity using deep sequencing normalized with unique cDNA molecular identifiers. The study analyzed two additional independent replicas of 1 million unique cDNA reads from the same blood draw for two donors, one aged 18 to 30 and one aged 80 or older.

Receptor amplification or capture employed 5' RACE. The sequencer listed for this sample is Illumina HiSeq 2500. The second PCR ran for roughly 7 to 12 cycles and used a J-beta primer mix along with a sample-barcoded 5' primer. A unique molecular identifier was introduced onto each TCR beta cDNA molecule by a template-switch 5' adaptor carrying 12 random nucleotides. At least 3 million CDR3-containing paired-end reads were obtained from each sample. All of the RNA was converted into first-strand cDNA using the Mint cDNA synthesis kit, with a TRBC-specific oligonucleotide serving as the primer. Following uracil-DNA glycosylase treatment, a first 18-cycle PCR with universal primers M1SS and BC2_uni_R was performed on all cDNA. Concerning the study's data processing: Normalization of each sample was performed by random selection of 1 million high-quality reads, each carrying a distinct molecular identifier. Instead of being binned into consensus sequences, reads that shared molecular identifiers were thrown out. MiTCR, run with a Q25 quality threshold and the strictest error-elimination algorithm, handled CDR3 identification, clonotype clustering and error correction. A nonparametric unseen species model with Euler transformation was used to estimate lower-bound total TCR beta diversity. Using fastp at Q25 and MiXCR, TCRdb reprocessed the public reads and kept productive beta chains. Rows with one shared CDR3 protein collapse into an entry with the most common genes and DNA. TCRdb's processing, not the authors', yielded these V and J calls. This sample comprises hundreds of thousands of distinct CDR3 sequences, 45% to 70% of them detected only once. The ten top clones hold approximately 24% of the sample.

The germline V gene (reference sequence) yields SGHAT for CDR1 and FQDESV for CDR2. There are 14 amino acids in the CDR3, from cysteine to phenylalanine inclusive. Kept here is only the CDR3 DNA, which spans 42 bases and is read in frame from base 1. The germline ends are 11 bases apart after V is trimmed by 0 bases and J by 8 bases. A remark on this clonotype: Its antigen is still unknown. It has no much larger one-base neighbor in the sample; base qualities were not kept.

The donors were 40 or so Caucasian individuals from Russia, aged roughly 6 to 90 years, who were systemically healthy. Around 10 milliliters of peripheral blood were collected from each donor into EDTA-treated Vacutainer tubes. Ficoll-Paque density-gradient centrifugation was used to isolate PBMCs, with at least 7 million per sample. Trizol reagent was used to extract total RNA from the PBMCs, yielding at least 6 micrograms per sample. Naive CD45RAhigh/CD27high T cell percentages were measured by flow cytometry on a PBMC aliquot from every donor. The investigation overall reported the following: Observed TCR beta diversity per million T cells fell roughly linearly with age, and a significant reduction was already apparent by age about 36. The percentage of naive T cells measured by flow cytometry correlated strongly with observed TCR beta diversity. Compared with the aged group, more naive CD4+ T cells, fewer expanded clones and increased TCR diversity were shown by the long-lived group, suggesting age selection. Estimates of total diversity from one million sequenced T cells were regarded as lower bounds and underestimates. Conclusive comparison of naive and antigen-experienced compartments was prevented by the profiling of bulk unsorted PBMCs. Donor CMV infection status was unknown, potentially confounding age-related changes in expanded clonotypes.

Specimen: blood. The clonotype was recovered from a man in his forties or fifties in good health. The V and J segments used are TRBV11-1 and TRBJ2-1; perhaps TRBD2 is the D gene, with 6 bases matching. The DNA is TGTGCCAGCAGCTTAGCGCTAGCGAATGATGAGCAGTTCTTC. It translates as CASSLALANDEQFF.